These 19 T cell receptor beta chains originate from one sample sequenced in a study of beta chain features in type 1 diabetes. The study, taken as a whole, reports: Moderately but significantly shorter TCRB CDR3s were found in Type 1 diabetes patients in all four CD4+ subsets.

The entirety of the isolated RNA underwent reverse transcription, so expressed TCRB transcripts were sequenced. TCRdb keeps only in-frame clones here, not all; method: immunoSEQ multiplex PCR. The sample lists about 640,000 clones, around 11% seen once, with about 0.11% in the top ten. Antigen specificity for these receptors is unknown. The specimen sequenced was naive CD4+ T cells from blood. Receptor source: a young man with type 1 diabetes.

The chain has TRBV29-1 and TRBJ2-1, with TRBD1 matching over 8 bases. The CDR3 length is 14 residues. Germline V gene lookup returns CDR1 SQVTM and CDR2 ANQGSEA. Trimming cost V 5 bases and J 4 bases; bases outside gene matches: 7. This chain's CDR3 is CSVTQGGPYNEQFF. Written as DNA, the CDR3 is TGCAGCGTTACACAGGGGGGACCATACAATGAGCAGTTCTTC.

This rearrangement joins TRBV5-4 to TRBJ2-7; TRBD2 matches at 9 bases. The CDR3 spans 14 residues. J lost 5 bases, V lost 4 bases, and 7 bases had no gene match. Germline CDR1 and CDR2: SGHNT and YYREEE (reference sequence). The chain's CDR3 is CASSVSSGGHEQYF. DNA of the CDR3: TGTGCCAGCAGCGTCTCAAGCGGGGGGCACGAGCAGTACTTC.

This clone was recorded a few times. The chain joins TRBV30 to TRBJ1-6; D is perhaps TRBD1 (6 bases). Germline CDR1 GTSNPN, CDR2 SVGIG (reference sequence). V was clipped by 7 bases and J by 10 bases, with 23 bases between them. The CDR3 is 15 amino acids. The CDR3 protein is CALEYRQGKESPLHF. The CDR3 DNA reads TGTGCCTTGGAGTATCGGCAGGGGAAGGAGTCACCCCTCCACTTT.

This clone was seen a few times. This chain links TRBV27 with TRBJ2-3; a weak D match, TRBD1 (5 bases). The CDR3 totals 13 residues. Deletions cut 3 bases from V and 5 bases from J, with 9 bases between. Germline V gives CDR1 MNHEY, CDR2 SMNVEV (reference sequence). Written as DNA, the CDR3 is TGTGCCAGCAGTTTTACACAGGTAGATACGCAGTATTTT. Encoded protein: CASSFTQVDTQYF.

The chain is built from TRBV7-2 and TRBJ1-3; a possible D gene is TRBD1 (5 bases). CDR3 length: 16 residues. The V gene's germline CDR1 is SGHTA and CDR2 FQGNSA. V shed 5 bases and J shed 1 base, with 15 bases lying between them. CDR3 nucleotides: TGTGCCAGCAGCCGCGGTGTGGGACTTTCTGGAAACACCATATATTTT. Amino acids: CASSRGVGLSGNTIYF.

This clone turned up a few times. CDR3 nucleotide sequence: TGTGCCACCAGCGAAGACAGGAACTATGGCTACACCTTC. Amino acid sequence: CATSEDRNYGYTF. The genes are TRBV15 and TRBJ1-2; D is perhaps TRBD1 (6 bases). Germline CDR1 is LNHNV and CDR2 is YYDKDF (reference sequence). Trimming cost V 5 bases and J 2 bases, with 9 bases left between them. The CDR3 has 13 residues.

This rearrangement joins TRBV12-5 to TRBJ1-5; D is unresolved. The CDR3 spans 18 residues. Germline V lookup: CDR1 LGHNT, CDR2 FRNRAP. The ends were cut back, 0 bases at V and 0 bases at J, with 15 bases in the middle. This CDR3 is CASGLVRESLNSNQPQHF. DNA of the CDR3: TGTGCTAGTGGTTTGGTACGAGAGAGCCTCAATAGCAATCAGCCCCAGCATTTT.

This clone was recorded a few times. Other DNA sequences in the same sample also yield this CDR3. The chain is built from TRBV18 and TRBJ1-1; maybe TRBD1 (5 bases). CDR3 length equals 14 residues. Germline CDR1 reads KGHSH; CDR2 reads LQKENI. V was shortened by 6 bases and J by 0 bases, with 11 bases between the two germline ends. The CDR3 coding sequence is TGTGCCAGCTCGAGCGACAGACTGAACACTGAAGCTTTCTTT. As protein: CASSSDRLNTEAFF.

This clone was seen only a few times. This chain joins TRBV30 and TRBJ2-5, with D hard to call. Per germline, CDR1 GTSNPN and CDR2 SVGIG (reference sequence). The ends were cut back, 2 bases at V and 1 base at J, with 8 bases in the middle. The CDR3 runs to 13 residues. CDR3 sequence: CAWSKGPQETQYF. The CDR3 DNA is TGTGCCTGGAGTAAAGGACCCCAAGAGACCCAGTACTTC.

This clone showed up just a few times. V usage is TRBV21-1 and J usage is TRBJ2-2. TRBV21-1 is annotated as a pseudogene. The CDR3 length is 10 residues. The CDR3 DNA is TGTGCCACCTCCGACGGGGAGCTGTTTTTT. It specifies CATSDGELFF.

This sequence joins TRBV25-1 and TRBJ2-5, with D possibly TRBD2 on 7 matching bases. V dropped 2 bases and J dropped 2 bases, with 12 bases sitting between them. The germline V gene encodes CDR1 MGHDK and CDR2 SYGVNS. CDR3 length: 15 amino acids. CDR3: CASSEIGGRQETQYF. The CDR3, as DNA: TGTGCCAGCAGTGAAATCGGGGGGCGACAAGAGACCCAGTACTTC.

The CDR3: CASSQTFGGTNEKLFF. CDR3 DNA sequence: TGCGCCAGCAGCCAGACATTCGGGGGGACTAATGAAAAACTGTTTTTT. V gene TRBV4-3 combines with J gene TRBJ1-4; weak D call: TRBD1 (5 bases). Germline V gene data show CDR1 as LGHNA and CDR2 as YSLEER. This CDR3 has 16 residues. V was shortened by 3 bases and J by 2 bases, with 13 bases between the two germline ends.

In regard to this clone: In the same sample, other DNA sequences code for this CDR3. The rearrangement joins TRBV5-1 to TRBJ2-7; the match to TRBD1 covers 7 bases. The CDR3 is 12 amino acids. The V gene's germline CDR1 is SGHRS and CDR2 YFSETQ. The V gene end was trimmed by 2 bases and the J gene end by 4 bases; junction bases not matched to a gene: 0. CDR3 DNA sequence: TGCGCCAGCAGCTTACAGGGGTACGAGCAGTACTTC. Its translation is CASSLQGYEQYF.

The chain employs TRBV2 and TRBJ1-1; D not certain. This CDR3 is 14 amino acids long. Germline V gene lookup returns CDR1 SNHLY and CDR2 FYNNEI. V was clipped by 6 bases and J by 0 bases, with 11 bases between them. The CDR3, as DNA: TGTGCCAGCAGCTCCTCCCTGATGAACACTGAAGCTTTCTTT. The encoded protein is CASSSSLMNTEAFF. Full variable domain (outside the CDR3, taken from reference TRBV2 and TRBJ1-1): EPEVTQTPSHQVTQMGQEVILRCVPISNHLYFYWYRQILGQKVEFLVSFYNNEISEKSEIFDDQFSVERPDGSNFTLKIRSTKLEDSAMYFCASSSSLMNTEAFFGQGTRLTVV.

The chain joins TRBV18 to TRBJ2-3; D remains ambiguous. The CDR3 length is 12 residues. The V gene lost 3 bases and the J gene lost 6 bases, with 7 bases spanning the gap. Germline CDR1 reads KGHSH; CDR2 reads LQKENI. CDR3 amino acids: CASSPAVDTQYF. The CDR3 DNA reads as TGTGCCAGCTCACCCGCCGTGGATACGCAGTATTTT.

This CDR3 reads CASSGDVPAGANVLTF. The CDR3 bases are TGTGCCAGCAGCGGTGACGTACCGGCTGGGGCCAACGTCCTGACTTTC. This rearrangement joins TRBV28 to TRBJ2-6; D is unclear. Between the trimmed V and J ends, which lost 6 bases and 2 bases, there was a span of 14 bases. The CDR3 loop spans 16 amino acids. The germline CDR1 and CDR2 sequences are MDHEN and SYDVKM. Full variable domain (remainder filled in from reference TRBV28 and TRBJ2-6): DVKVTQSSRYLVKRTGEKVFLECVQDMDHENMFWYRQDPGLGLRLIYFSYDVKMKEKGDIPEGYSVSREKKERFSLILESASTNQTSMYLCASSGDVPAGANVLTFGAGSRLTVL.

The chain links TRBV6-5 to TRBJ2-7, with a tentative D call TRBD1 (6 bases). CDR1 MNHEY and CDR2 SVGAGI come from the germline V gene. CDR3 length: 14 amino acids. V lost 5 bases, J lost 3 bases, and 14 bases lay in between. The CDR3 DNA reads as TGTGCCAGCAGTCCTAGGACAGTGAACTACGAGCAGTACTTC. It translates to CASSPRTVNYEQYF.

The rearrangement joins TRBV5-1 to TRBJ2-7; the match to TRBD1 covers 7 bases. With V trimmed by 3 bases and J by 4 bases, 10 bases remained unmatched. The CDR3 has 15 amino acids. Germline CDR1 reads SGHRS; CDR2 reads YFSETQ. The CDR3 coding sequence is TGCGCCAGCAGCTCCGACAGGGCAAACTTTTACGAGCAGTACTTC. Its protein product is CASSSDRANFYEQYF.

CDR3 DNA sequence: TGCGCCAGCAGCTTGGAAGGGACAGTCCTCAATGAGCAGTTCTTC. Translating it yields CASSLEGTVLNEQFF. The chain combines TRBV5-1 with TRBJ2-1, with 7 bases fitting TRBD1. Germline values: CDR1 SGHRS, CDR2 YFSETQ. The CDR3 covers 15 residues. The junction had 6 bases not matched to a gene; V was cut back by 0 bases and J by 6 bases. The full variable domain, in which reference TRBV5-1 and TRBJ2-1 provide the parts outside the CDR3, is KAGVTQTPRYLIKTRGQQVTLSCSPISGHRSVSWYQQTPGQGLQFLFEYFSETQRNKGNFPGRFSGRQFSNSRSEMNVSTLELGDSALYLCASSLEGTVLNEQFFGPGTRLTVL.